Following are 14 T cell receptor beta chains from one sample sequenced in a study of T cells in Graves' hyperthyroidism and ophthalmopathy. It was RNA transcripts that yielded the amplified TCR beta CDR3 regions. TCR CDR3 underwent first-round RT-PCR with the HTBI primer set. TCRdb reprocessed the multiplex PCR reads with MiXCR, giving one entry per CDR3 protein. This sample has nearly 600,000 distinct CDR3 sequences, with about 14% found just once. The sample comprised blood. These receptors all stem from a woman aged 18-30 years with Graves' ophthalmopathy.

J is TRBJ2-7 and V is TRBV20-1, with 11 bases aligning to TRBD1. CDR1 is DFQATT, CDR2 SNEGSKA, per germline (reference sequence). The CDR3 consists of 16 residues. Unmatched junction bases numbered 4, after V lost 0 bases and J lost 0 bases. CDR3 in amino acids: CSARDTGTGGSYEQYF. As DNA, the CDR3 is TGCAGTGCTAGAGACACCGGGACAGGGGGCTCCTACGAGCAGTACTTC.

This clonotype was recorded a few times. The chain links TRBV4-3 to TRBJ2-1; no reliable D call. The V end lost 3 bases, the J end lost 2 bases, and 14 bases lay between the germline ends. CDR1 is LGHNA and CDR2 is YSLEER in the germline V gene. This CDR3 contains 16 residues. Here the CDR3 DNA reads TGCGCCAGCAGCCAGGCGGTACCAGGAACCTACAATGAGCAGTTCTTC. Its translation: CASSQAVPGTYNEQFF.

The CDR3 bases are TGTGCCAGCAGTTACTCGACAGGGGGACATGGCTACACCTTC. Encoded protein: CASSYSTGGHGYTF. This sequence joins TRBV5-6 and TRBJ1-2; TRBD1 matches 9 bases. The CDR3 runs to 14 residues. Trimming removed 5 bases from V and 6 bases from J; junction bases left unmatched: 8. CDR1 is SGHDT, CDR2 YYEEEE, per germline.

Note on this clonotype: Mismatch with germline at one junction end may stem from a read error. V gene TRBV7-7 combines with J gene TRBJ2-5, with 8 positions matching TRBD1. This CDR3 spans 15 amino acids. Germline-derived CDR1 and CDR2 are SSHAT and FNYEAQ (reference sequence). The DNA for the CDR3 is TGTGCTAGCAGCTTCAGTGCCGGGACAGGAGAGACCCAGCACTTC. Protein: CASSFSAGTGETQHF. The entire variable domain, with the rest obtained from reference TRBV7-7 and TRBJ2-5, is as follows: GAGVSQSPRYKVTKRGQDVTLRCDPISSHATLYWYQQALGQGPEFLTYFNYEAQPDKSGLPSDRFSAERPEGSISTLTIQRTEQRDSAMYRCASSFSAGTGETQHFGPGTRLLVL.

In this sample, this clonotype turned up many times. The chain uses TRBV2 and TRBJ2-5; 11 positions match TRBD2. The CDR3 covers 14 residues. J lost 5 bases, V lost 8 bases, and 7 bases had no gene match. The germline CDR1 and CDR2 sequences are SNHLY and FYNNEI. CDR3 sequence (DNA): TGTGCCAGCGGGGCACTAGCGGGAGTCGAGACCCAGTACTTC. Its protein is CASGALAGVETQYF.

The chain employs TRBV6-2 or TRBV6-3 and TRBJ2-1; 13 bases fit TRBD2. Trimming took 0 bases from V and 0 from J; bases not matched to a gene: 2. The CDR3 sequence is 18 residues long. Germline V gene data show CDR1 as MNHEY and CDR2 as SVGEGT. CDR3 protein: CASSYSGTSGDSYNEQFF. The CDR3 DNA reads TGTGCCAGCAGTTACTCCGGGACTAGCGGGGACTCCTACAATGAGCAGTTCTTC.

This clonotype was recorded many times. The gene calls are TRBV5-1 and TRBJ2-7; 8 bases are shared with TRBD1. V gave up 4 bases and J gave up 6 bases; unmatched junction bases: 6. The length of the CDR3 is 13 residues. Germline-derived CDR1 and CDR2 are SGHRS and YFSETQ. CDR3 sequence: CASSRGQAPEQYF. Here the CDR3 DNA reads TGCGCCAGCAGCCGGGGACAGGCCCCCGAGCAGTACTTC.

This clonotype was detected ten times or more. The chain links TRBV11-3 to TRBJ2-3, with D possibly TRBD1 on 6 matching bases. There are 13 residues in the CDR3. The V and J ends lost 2 bases and 4 bases respectively, with 7 bases between them. The germline V gene encodes CDR1 SGHNT and CDR2 YENEEA. The CDR3: CASSLSGADTQYF. CDR3 nucleotide sequence: TGTGCCAGCAGCTTATCAGGGGCAGATACGCAGTATTTT.

This clonotype appeared many times. The chain uses TRBV7-6 and TRBJ2-1; TRBD2 matches at 12 bases. Looked up from germline, CDR1 is SGHVS and CDR2 is FNYEAQ. CDR3 length: 15 residues. J gave up 6 bases and V 2 bases, and 2 bases lay outside the gene matches. The CDR3 DNA reads TGTGCCAGCAGCTTACTAGCGGGAGGGCCCAATGAGCAGTTCTTC. This encodes CASSLLAGGPNEQFF. The full variable domain, completed using reference TRBV7-6 and TRBJ2-1, is GAGVSQSPRYKVTKRGQDVALRCDPISGHVSLYWYRQALGQGPEFLTYFNYEAQQDKSGLPNDRFSAERPEGSISTLTIQRTEQRDSAMYRCASSLLAGGPNEQFFGPGTRLTVL.

The sample holds a few counts of this clonotype. The gene calls are TRBV7-9 and TRBJ2-2, with a tentative D call TRBD2 (5 bases). Trimming stripped 4 bases from V and 3 bases from J, with 9 bases between. CDR3 length equals 14 residues. Germline loops: CDR1 SEHNR, CDR2 FQNEAQ (reference sequence). The CDR3 coding sequence is TGTGCCAGCAGCTCGAGCGGTTACACCGGGGAGCTGTTTTTT. This translates into CASSSSGYTGELFF.

V is TRBV12-5 and J is TRBJ1-2; TRBD1 agrees at 10 bases. Germline V gene sequence: CDR1 LGHNT, CDR2 FRNRAP. V dropped 0 bases and J dropped 7; count of bases not matched to a gene: 11. CDR3 size: 17 residues. The CDR3 loop reads CASGLVVAVTGGRGYTF. CDR3 nucleotide sequence: TGTGCTAGTGGTTTGGTTGTGGCCGTGACAGGGGGCCGTGGCTACACCTTC.

This clonotype was detected ten times or more. The chain has TRBV28 and TRBJ1-2; D might be TRBD1 (5 bases). The CDR3 totals 14 residues. Germline V lookup: CDR1 MDHEN, CDR2 SYDVKM. The V end lost 1 base, the J end lost 6 bases, and 12 bases lay between the germline ends. CDR3 nucleotides: TGTGCCAGCAGTTTATATCAGGGAAGGAATGGCTACACCTTC. The encoded protein is CASSLYQGRNGYTF.

This clonotype was found many times. The chain couples TRBV18 to TRBJ2-7; D gene ambiguous. Germline V gene data show CDR1 as KGHSH and CDR2 as LQKENI. The CDR3 length is 13 residues. With 6 bases removed from V and 2 bases from J, the gap between germline ends came to 11 bases. This chain's CDR3 is CASSLSGPYEQYF. DNA for the CDR3: TGTGCCAGCTCGTTATCTGGCCCCTACGAGCAGTACTTC.

This clonotype was seen repeatedly, ten times or more. The chain recombines TRBV12-5 with TRBJ2-1, with TRBD2 identical over 10 bases. The germline V gene has CDR1 LGHNT and CDR2 FRNRAP. The CDR3 is 17 residues long. The trim removed 6 bases at V and 5 bases at J, leaving 13 bases unmatched. CDR3 sequence (DNA): TGTGCTAGTGGCACCGGGGTAGCGGGAGGTGTAAACAATGAGCAGTTCTTC. Encoded protein: CASGTGVAGGVNNEQFF.